The 32 T cell receptor beta chains presented below share a single source sample, sequenced in a study of vaccination and CD4 T cells after COVID-19. Treatment given: approximately 9-day PBMC culture with coronavirus spike peptide pools or control peptides (ViraFEST assay). Researchers used the Oncomine TCR Beta short-read assay to sequence DNA from cultured CD4+ T cells. TCRdb used MiXCR to reprocess the PCR reads, holding one entry per CDR3 protein. The sample includes around 6,000 distinct CDR3 sequences, about two fifths of them seen just once. The antigens for these receptors are not known. Sample: CD4+ T cells from blood, cultured in vitro. These TCRs come from a human donor who had recovered from COVID-19.

This clonotype came up once. The V gene is TRBV15, the J gene TRBJ1-1; D not certain. The germline V gene encodes CDR1 LNHNV and CDR2 YYDKDF (reference sequence). The CDR3 is 15 amino acids. Between the trimmed V and J ends, which lost 0 bases and 0 bases, there was a span of 8 bases. This chain's CDR3 is CATSREATMNTEAFF. The CDR3 DNA is TGTGCCACCAGCAGAGAGGCGACTATGAACACTGAAGCTTTCTTT.

This chain connects TRBV5-4 to TRBJ1-2; 8 nucleotides agree with TRBD1. The V segment lost 4 bases and the J segment 8 bases; nucleotides outside the gene matches: 4. Germline-derived CDR1 and CDR2 are SGHNT and YYREEE (reference sequence). This CDR3 region has 12 residues. Here the CDR3 reads CASSQGAWGYTF. The CDR3 DNA reads as TGTGCCAGCAGCCAGGGGGCGTGGGGCTACACCTTC. Full variable domain (remainder filled in from reference TRBV5-4 and TRBJ1-2): ETGVTQSPTHLIKTRGQQVTLRCSSQSGHNTVSWYQQALGQGPQFIFQYYREEENGRGNFPPRFSGLQFPNYSSELNVNALELDDSALYLCASSQGAWGYTFGSGTRLTVV.

This clonotype showed up just a few times. The CDR3: CSAKGRDEQFF. The CDR3 DNA follows: TGCAGTGCTAAGGGCAGAGATGAGCAGTTCTTC. The V and J genes are TRBV20-1 and TRBJ2-1, with D unresolved. CDR1 and CDR2 (germline): DFQATT, SNEGSKA (reference sequence). The CDR3 is 11 residues long. The V gene lost 4 bases and the J gene lost 8 bases, with 9 bases spanning the gap.

This clonotype has just a few counts. This chain connects TRBV7-2 to TRBJ1-5; 7 bases agree with TRBD1. Germline-derived CDR1 and CDR2 are SGHTA and FQGNSA. Germline trimming cut 5 bases from V and 4 bases from J; bases unmatched to any gene: 2. The CDR3 has 13 amino acids. The CDR3 protein is CASSNRGNQPQHF. CDR3 sequence (DNA): TGTGCCAGCAGCAACAGGGGAAATCAGCCCCAGCATTTT.

V gene TRBV24-1 combines with J gene TRBJ2-5; TRBD1 matches at 11 bases. J lost 2 bases, V lost 3 bases, and 4 bases had no gene match. Germline V gives CDR1 KGHDR, CDR2 SFDVKD. The CDR3 consists of 16 residues. The chain's CDR3 is CATSDVGQGGQETQYF. In DNA, the CDR3 is TGTGCCACCAGTGATGTGGGACAGGGGGGTCAAGAGACCCAGTACTTC.

The chain couples TRBV20-1 to TRBJ1-2; 7 bases agree with TRBD1. This CDR3 comprises 13 residues. Germline V gives CDR1 DFQATT, CDR2 SNEGSKA (reference sequence). V was clipped by 6 bases and J by 7 bases; unmatched bases: 11. The CDR3 coding sequence is TGCAGTGCGACAAGATACCGACAGGGTGGCTACACCTTC. Protein: CSATRYRQGGYTF.

The V and J genes are TRBV7-9 and TRBJ1-2; possibly TRBD1 for D (5 bases). Germline V gives CDR1 SEHNR, CDR2 FQNEAQ (reference sequence). This CDR3 region has 14 residues. With 5 bases removed from V and 3 bases from J, the gap between germline ends came to 13 bases. CDR3 sequence: CASSTRDGYYGYTF. The CDR3 DNA reads as TGTGCCAGCAGCACCCGGGACGGATACTATGGCTACACCTTC.

The chain joins TRBV7-8 to TRBJ2-1, with 8 nucleotides matching TRBD2. The CDR3 loop spans 16 amino acids. Unmatched junction bases numbered 12, after V lost 7 bases and J lost 4 bases. Germline CDR1 is SGHVS and CDR2 is FQNEAQ. CDR3 loop: CASMAIRSGGYNEQFF. CDR3 bases: TGTGCCAGCATGGCCATCCGGAGCGGGGGTTACAATGAGCAGTTCTTC. Full variable domain (missing parts from reference TRBV7-8 and TRBJ2-1): GAGVSQSPRYKVAKRGQDVALRCDPISGHVSLFWYQQALGQGPEFLTYFQNEAQLDKSGLPSDRFFAERPEGSVSTLKIQRTQQEDSAVYLCASMAIRSGGYNEQFFGPGTRLTVL.

The V and J genes are TRBV10-3 and TRBJ1-1; the D gene is possibly TRBD1 (5 bases). The germline V gene has CDR1 ENHRY and CDR2 SYGVKD. The CDR3 runs 13 residues. Trimming cost V 5 bases and J 3 bases, with 10 bases left between them. The CDR3 DNA follows: TGTGCCATCAGTTGGCAGGGCGACACTGAAGCTTTCTTT. The encoded protein is CAISWQGDTEAFF.

The chain recombines TRBV20-1 with TRBJ2-7; possibly TRBD2 for D (6 bases). CDR1 is DFQATT and CDR2 is SNEGSKA in the germline V gene (reference sequence). Between the trimmed V and J ends, which lost 3 bases and 3 bases, there was a span of 6 bases. The CDR3 totals 11 residues. The CDR3 protein is CSASGSYEQYF. CDR3 coding DNA: TGCAGTGCTAGCGGGAGCTACGAGCAGTACTTC.

The chain is built from TRBV20-1 and TRBJ2-7; no clear D. Germline lookup yields CDR1 DFQATT and CDR2 SNEGSKA (reference sequence). The CDR3 is 13 amino acids. Between the trimmed V and J ends, which lost 6 bases and 2 bases, there was a span of 14 bases. The CDR3 loop is CSAQFGYPYEQYF. DNA of the CDR3: TGCAGTGCCCAATTCGGGTATCCCTACGAGCAGTACTTC.

This clonotype was observed a handful of times. V gene TRBV6-1 combines with J gene TRBJ1-1, with 7 nucleotides matching TRBD1. This CDR3 is built from 11 residues. Per the germline V gene, CDR1 is MNHNS and CDR2 is SASEGT. V lost 5 bases, J lost 10 bases, and 4 bases stayed unmatched. The CDR3 DNA is TGTGCCAGCAGTACGACAGGGAGAGCTTTCTTT. This codes for CASSTTGRAFF.

By its share, this clonotype is medium-sized. The V gene is TRBV10-3, the J gene TRBJ1-6; TRBD1 agrees at 7 bases. Germline V gene data show CDR1 as ENHRY and CDR2 as SYGVKD. CDR3 length equals 12 residues. V shed 5 bases, J shed 17 bases, and the junction held 9 bases outside the gene matches. The CDR3 DNA reads as TGTGCCATCAGTACCGACAGGGCGCCCTTCCACTTT. Translated, it gives CAISTDRAPFHF.

Only a few counts were recorded for this clonotype. This chain connects TRBV28 to TRBJ1-2; 9 nucleotides align to TRBD1. The CDR3 is made up of 14 amino acids. Germline trimming cut 4 bases from V and 4 bases from J; bases unmatched to any gene: 4. Germline V gives CDR1 MDHEN, CDR2 SYDVKM. The DNA of the CDR3 is TGTGCCAGCAGTTCTGCACAGGGGGCCTATGGCTACACCTTC. The encoded protein is CASSSAQGAYGYTF.

The rearrangement uses TRBV7-9 and TRBJ2-7; D tentatively fits TRBD1 or TRBD2 (5 bases each). The germline V and J ends were trimmed by 6 bases and 7 bases, with 13 bases remaining between them. There are 12 residues in the CDR3. Germline loops: CDR1 SEHNR, CDR2 FQNEAQ (reference sequence). The chain's CDR3 is CASSTWDVEQYF. CDR3 DNA sequence: TGTGCCAGCAGTACATGGGACGTTGAGCAGTACTTC.

The chain is built from TRBV6-1 and TRBJ2-5; D remains ambiguous. The ends were cut back, 8 bases at V and 2 bases at J, with 9 bases in the middle. The length of the CDR3 is 12 residues. Germline lookup yields CDR1 MNHNS and CDR2 SASEGT. The CDR3 reads CASVARQETQYF. CDR3 in DNA: TGTGCCAGCGTGGCACGGCAAGAGACCCAGTACTTC.

The chain employs TRBV20-1 and TRBJ2-1; no definite D call. CDR1 and CDR2 (germline): DFQATT, SNEGSKA (reference sequence). V was clipped by 1 base and J by 5 bases, with 3 bases between them. There are 11 residues in the CDR3. CDR3 protein: CSARGNNEQFF. For the CDR3, the DNA is TGCAGTGCTAGAGGTAACAATGAGCAGTTCTTC.

This clonotype is labeled as medium-sized. This chain links TRBV20-1 with TRBJ2-5, with unresolved D. The CDR3 is 11 amino acids. CDR1 is DFQATT, CDR2 SNEGSKA, per germline (reference sequence). Trimming shortened V by 3 bases and J by 5 bases, and 7 bases separated the two germline ends. CDR3 DNA sequence: TGCAGTGCTAGTACACCGGAGACCCAGTACTTC. Translated, it gives CSASTPETQYF.

This clonotype was counted once. The chain joins TRBV7-9 to TRBJ1-1; D not certain. V lost 2 bases and J 4 bases, leaving 2 bases between the germline ends. The CDR3 extends over 11 amino acids. Germline V gene lookup returns CDR1 SEHNR and CDR2 FQNEAQ (reference sequence). CDR3 DNA sequence: TGTGCCAGCAGCTTAATCACTGAAGCTTTCTTT. It specifies CASSLITEAFF.

V gene TRBV24-1 combines with J gene TRBJ2-5; D unresolved. Between the trimmed V and J ends, which lost 3 bases and 5 bases, there was a span of 12 bases. The CDR3 consists of 14 residues. CDR1 is KGHDR, CDR2 SFDVKD, per germline. CDR3 DNA sequence: TGTGCCACCAGTGATCCCACATTTGGGGAGACCCAGTACTTC. This gives the protein CATSDPTFGETQYF.

This chain links TRBV29-1 with TRBJ2-7, with 9 bases lining up with TRBD1. Germline CDR1 is SQVTM and CDR2 is ANQGSEA. This CDR3 spans 13 amino acids. V trimming: 6 bases; J trimming: 6 bases; junction bases outside the gene matches: 9. CDR3 region: CSVRPTGGGEQYF. For the CDR3, the DNA is TGCAGCGTCCGCCCGACAGGGGGAGGCGAGCAGTACTTC.

The rearrangement links TRBV28 to TRBJ2-7, with 11 bases fitting TRBD1. This CDR3 spans 15 amino acids. Looked up from germline, CDR1 is MDHEN and CDR2 is SYDVKM. V dropped 5 bases and J dropped 7; count of bases not matched to a gene: 10. The chain's CDR3 is CASSRTGGAIGEQYF. CDR3 coding DNA: TGTGCCAGCAGTCGGACAGGGGGCGCGATAGGTGAGCAGTACTTC.

This chain's CDR3 is CASDTGAGGTEAFF. In DNA, the CDR3 is TGTGCCAGCGACACGGGGGCGGGTGGCACTGAAGCTTTCTTT. The J gene is TRBJ1-1, the V gene TRBV6-1; maybe TRBD1 (6 bases). Trimming took 8 bases from V and 4 from J, leaving 17 bases between them. Per the germline V gene, CDR1 is MNHNS and CDR2 is SASEGT. This CDR3 is built from 14 residues.

For this clonotype: One end of the junction is discordant with germline, which a read error may explain. The rearrangement uses TRBV7-2 and TRBJ2-7, with D tentatively TRBD1 or TRBD2 (5 bases each). The CDR3 is 13 amino acids. Germline V gene data show CDR1 as SGHTA and CDR2 as FQGNSA. The CDR3 nucleotides are TGTGCCAGCAGCTTAGAGACAGACTACGAGCAGTGCTTC. It encodes CASSLETDYEQCF.

The chain couples TRBV29-1 to TRBJ2-5, with D tentatively TRBD1 (6 bases). Germline CDR1 and CDR2: SQVTM and ANQGSEA. This CDR3 is built from 12 residues. Trimming stripped 7 bases from V and 5 bases from J, with 14 bases between. CDR3 region: CSAPQGKETQYF. The CDR3 nucleotides are TGCAGCGCCCCCCAGGGGAAGGAGACCCAGTACTTC.

This chain connects TRBV20-1 to TRBJ1-2; 8 bases match TRBD1. Germline V CDR1 and CDR2: DFQATT, SNEGSKA (reference sequence). The CDR3 consists of 15 residues. V trimming: 5 bases; J trimming: 2 bases; junction bases outside the gene matches: 10. CDR3 loop: CSAPTTGGRNYGYTF. The CDR3 DNA reads as TGCAGTGCTCCCACCACAGGGGGACGAAACTATGGCTACACCTTC.

The chain recombines TRBV10-3 with TRBJ1-6; TRBD1 agrees at 10 bases. The CDR3 length is 14 residues. The V gene's germline CDR1 is ENHRY and CDR2 SYGVKD. The V and J ends lost 9 bases and 7 bases, in that order; junction bases with no gene match: 6. The CDR3 nucleotides are TGTGCCATGCACACGGGACAGGGGAATTCACCCCTCCACTTT. It codes for CAMHTGQGNSPLHF.

This clonotype was recorded a few times. V gene TRBV20-1 combines with J gene TRBJ2-7, with unresolved D. Germline V gene lookup returns CDR1 DFQATT and CDR2 SNEGSKA (reference sequence). This CDR3 region has 13 residues. Trimming left V 3 bases short and J 2 bases short, with 11 bases between. CDR3 protein: CSARAAQTYEQYF. Written as DNA, the CDR3 is TGCAGTGCTAGGGCCGCTCAAACCTACGAGCAGTACTTC.

The chain uses TRBV11-3 and TRBJ2-7, with D uncertain. Germline-derived CDR1 and CDR2 are SGHNT and YENEEA. The CDR3 extends over 11 amino acids. The ends were cut back, 3 bases at V and 5 bases at J, with 5 bases in the middle. CDR3 bases: TGTGCCAGCAGCTTCCGCGACGAGCAGTACTTC. It specifies CASSFRDEQYF.

A few counts support this clonotype. The chain combines TRBV6-1 with TRBJ2-7; weak D call: TRBD1 (5 bases). V lost 6 bases and J 6 bases, leaving 12 bases between the germline ends. Germline CDR1 reads MNHNS; CDR2 reads SASEGT. The CDR3 consists of 12 residues. CDR3 coding DNA: TGTGCCAGCAGGACGGGCAGGGCCGAGCAGTACTTC. This encodes CASRTGRAEQYF.

The chain combines TRBV7-2 with TRBJ2-7; the D gene is possibly TRBD2 (6 bases). Germline CDR1 and CDR2: SGHTA and FQGNSA. V was clipped by 5 bases and J by 4 bases, with 12 bases between them. The CDR3 is made up of 13 amino acids. The CDR3 DNA is TGTGCCAGCAGCGCCGGGACTGGGTACGAGCAGTACTTC. It encodes CASSAGTGYEQYF.

The chain uses TRBV28 and TRBJ1-2, with a possible D match to TRBD1 (6 bases). The V and J ends lost 7 bases and 5 bases respectively, with 17 bases between them. Germline V gene lookup returns CDR1 MDHEN and CDR2 SYDVKM. This CDR3 is 14 amino acids long. CDR3 DNA sequence: TGTGCCAGCACCATGGACAGAGAGCAGTATGGCTACACCTTC. It specifies CASTMDREQYGYTF.